One sample yielded the 29 T cell receptor beta chains listed below, sequenced in a study of blood T cell repertoires in COVID-19. Method: immunoSEQ multiplex PCR; TCRdb's copy keeps in-frame clones and lacks some. Here the sample spans over 200,000 clones, roughly nine tenths being singletons. Sequenced sample: peripheral blood. The receptor set was obtained from a woman under 30 who had recovered from COVID-19.

This sequence joins TRBV5-1 and TRBJ1-1; 7 positions agree with TRBD1. CDR1 is SGHRS, CDR2 YFSETQ, per germline. The CDR3 length is 15 residues. Losses at the gene ends were 1 base for V and 6 bases for J; bases not matched to a gene: 9. CDR3 region: CASSLTSGTDSEAFF. The CDR3 DNA reads TGCGCCAGCAGCTTGACCTCCGGGACAGACTCTGAAGCTTTCTTT.

The rearrangement joins TRBV6-2 or TRBV6-3 to TRBJ1-1; a weak D match, TRBD1 (5 bases). CDR1 is MNHEY and CDR2 is SVGEGT in the germline V gene. The length of the CDR3 is 16 residues. Trimming pared 2 bases from V and 1 base from J, leaving 14 bases between. The CDR3 DNA reads TGTGCCAGCAGTTACGGGCAGGGATGGTCGAACACTGAAGCTTTCTTT. Translated: CASSYGQGWSNTEAFF.

V gene TRBV30 combines with J gene TRBJ2-3, with 7 bases identical to TRBD2. The ends lost 3 bases at V and 12 bases at J; junction bases unmatched: 12. Germline V gives CDR1 GTSNPN, CDR2 SVGIG (reference sequence). The CDR3 loop spans 13 amino acids. The chain's CDR3 is CAWRSEGLPIQYF. CDR3 coding DNA: TGTGCCTGGAGAAGTGAGGGACTACCGATCCAGTATTTT.

The J gene is TRBJ2-7, the V gene TRBV11-2; 7 bases align to TRBD1. The CDR3 runs to 13 residues. Germline V gene lookup returns CDR1 SGHAT and CDR2 FQNNGV. Trimming cost V 3 bases and J 10 bases; bases outside gene matches: 9. The CDR3 region has the DNA TGTGCCAGCAGCTTGGACGACAGGGTCTCTCAGTACTTC. Translation gives CASSLDDRVSQYF.

This clone was seen just once. The chain is built from TRBV25-1 and TRBJ2-5; TRBD2 matches 9 bases. Germline loops: CDR1 MGHDK, CDR2 SYGVNS. The CDR3 sequence is 16 residues long. V lost 2 bases and J lost 1; bases outside the gene matches: 5. The CDR3 region has the DNA TGTGCCAGCAGTGAAGGTAGCGGGAGTACCCAAGAGACCCAGTACTTC. It is translated as CASSEGSGSTQETQYF.

The rearrangement joins TRBV21-1 to TRBJ2-3; TRBD1, the D gene given by the table, was not confirmed from the DNA. TRBV21-1 is shown as a pseudogene. The CDR3 is 18 residues long. The CDR3 nucleotides read TGTGCCAGCAGCAAAGCGAACAGGGGGTACCGATTCACAGATACGCAGTATTTT. Protein: CASSKANRGYRFTDTQYF.

V and J are TRBV7-2 and TRBJ2-1; D is perhaps TRBD2 (5 bases). CDR3 size: 15 residues. The germline V and J ends were trimmed by 0 bases and 3 bases, with 9 bases remaining between them. Germline CDR1 is SGHTA and CDR2 is FQGNSA. The CDR3 DNA sequence: TGTGCCAGCAGCTTAGCGGAGGCCTACTACAATGAGCAGTTCTTC. As protein: CASSLAEAYYNEQFF.

The gene calls are TRBV15 and TRBJ1-3, with unresolved D. Deletions cut 3 bases from V and 2 bases from J, with 5 bases between. This CDR3 comprises 13 residues. Germline V CDR1 and CDR2: LNHNV, YYDKDF (reference sequence). CDR3 coding DNA: TGTGCCACCAGCAGGAGCCCTGGAAACACCATATATTTT. Its translation is CATSRSPGNTIYF. Full variable domain (rest looked up from reference TRBV15 and TRBJ1-3): DAMVIQNPRYQVTQFGKPVTLSCSQTLNHNVMYWYQQKSSQAPKLLFHYYDKDFNNEADTPDNFQSRRPNTSFCFLDIRSPGLGDTAMYLCATSRSPGNTIYFGEGSWLTVV.

CDR3 in amino acids: CASSYSIRSGRDNEQFF. In DNA, the CDR3 is TGTGCCAGCAGTTACTCCATTAGGAGCGGGAGAGACAATGAGCAGTTCTTC. The chain carries TRBV6-2 or TRBV6-3 and TRBJ2-1; 8 positions agree with TRBD2. The germline V gene has CDR1 MNHEY and CDR2 SVGEGT. This CDR3 has 17 residues. The V gene end was trimmed by 0 bases and the J gene end by 5 bases; junction bases not matched to a gene: 9.

The rearrangement joins TRBV7-3 to TRBJ1-1; a weak D match, TRBD1 (6 bases). Germline loops: CDR1 SGHTA, CDR2 FQGTGA. With 4 bases removed from V and 5 bases from J, the gap between germline ends came to 14 bases. This CDR3 contains 14 residues. CDR3 amino acids: CASSSGPRGTEAFF. As DNA, the CDR3 is TGTGCCAGCAGCTCGGGACCTAGGGGGACTGAAGCTTTCTTT.

This sequence joins TRBV5-1 and TRBJ2-7, with TRBD1 matching over 10 bases. There are 16 residues in the CDR3. Germline CDR1 is SGHRS and CDR2 is YFSETQ. V lost 1 base and J lost 0; bases outside the gene matches: 4. The CDR3 DNA is TGCGCCAGCAGCTTGCCGACAGGGGGCGACTCCTACGAGCAGTACTTC. Translation gives CASSLPTGGDSYEQYF.

The V gene is TRBV7-9, the J gene TRBJ2-7; maybe TRBD1 (5 bases). Germline-derived CDR1 and CDR2 are SEHNR and FQNEAQ (reference sequence). V dropped 0 bases and J dropped 5 bases, with 5 bases sitting between them. This CDR3 has 12 residues. The CDR3: CASSLAGDEQYF. The CDR3 DNA is TGTGCCAGCAGCTTAGCAGGGGACGAGCAGTACTTC.

The chain joins TRBV7-2 to TRBJ1-1; 7 bases map to TRBD1. V trimming: 1 base; J trimming: 2 bases; junction bases outside the gene matches: 7. There are 16 residues in the CDR3. CDR1 and CDR2 from the germline V gene are SGHTA and FQGNSA. As DNA, the CDR3 is TGTGCCAGCAGCTTAGGTCCGGGACAGCTAAACACTGAAGCTTTCTTT. Residues: CASSLGPGQLNTEAFF.

This sequence joins TRBV4-1 and TRBJ2-2; possible D gene TRBD2, 6 bases. This CDR3 has 15 amino acids. CDR1 and CDR2 from the germline V gene are MGHRA and YSYEKL. V shed 1 base and J shed 4 bases, with 10 bases lying between them. Written as DNA, the CDR3 is TGCGCCAGCAGCCAAGCTGGGACTCGCACCGGGGAGCTGTTTTTT. Protein product: CASSQAGTRTGELFF.

V and J are TRBV14 and TRBJ1-4, with D possibly TRBD1 on 6 matching bases. Per germline, CDR1 SGHDN and CDR2 FVKESK. Trimming took off 4 bases at V and 3 bases at J, with 9 bases between the two ends. This CDR3 has 14 amino acids. The CDR3 loop reads CASSLRQANEKLFF. The CDR3 nucleotides read TGTGCCAGCAGCCTCAGACAGGCTAATGAAAAACTGTTTTTT.

This rearrangement joins TRBV5-1 to TRBJ2-1; D call uncertain. This CDR3 region has 16 residues. Germline CDR1 is SGHRS and CDR2 is YFSETQ. V was pared by 2 bases and J by 0 bases, with 12 bases between. The CDR3 protein is CASSFNIESSYNEQFF. The CDR3, as DNA: TGCGCCAGCAGCTTCAACATTGAAAGCTCCTACAATGAGCAGTTCTTC.

V usage is TRBV19 and J usage is TRBJ1-4; D might be TRBD1 (6 bases). Per germline, CDR1 LNHDA and CDR2 SQIVND (reference sequence). This CDR3 has 15 residues. Trimming stripped 5 bases from V and 4 bases from J, with 14 bases between. CDR3 in DNA: TGTGCCAGTAGTCCTGGACAGACGAATAATGAAAAACTGTTTTTT. Protein product: CASSPGQTNNEKLFF.

This chain connects TRBV28 to TRBJ2-7, with D perhaps matching TRBD1 (7 bases). This CDR3 comprises 15 residues. Germline values: CDR1 MDHEN, CDR2 SYDVKM. Deletions cut 3 bases from V and 0 bases from J, with 12 bases between. The CDR3 nucleotides are TGTGCCAGCAGTTTGCCAGGGGGGCCCTCCTACGAGCAGTACTTC. Amino acid sequence: CASSLPGGPSYEQYF.

The gene calls are TRBV3-1 (or the pseudogene TRBV3-2) and TRBJ2-1, with 9 bases fitting TRBD1. CDR1 is LGHDT and CDR2 is YNNKEL in the germline V gene (reference sequence). Trimming took 2 bases from V and 6 from J; bases not matched to a gene: 14. This CDR3 is 18 amino acids long. The DNA for the CDR3 is TGTGCCAGCAGCCAAAGTAGCTCGGGACAGGGCTTGTCCAATGAGCAGTTCTTC. Its translation: CASSQSSSGQGLSNEQFF.

This rearrangement joins TRBV30 to TRBJ2-7; 10 positions agree with TRBD1. V was clipped by 3 bases and J by 3 bases; unmatched bases: 8. Germline-derived CDR1 and CDR2 are GTSNPN and SVGIG (reference sequence). The length of the CDR3 is 15 residues. This CDR3 is CAWRTWTGGLYEQYF. The DNA for the CDR3 is TGTGCCTGGAGGACCTGGACAGGGGGTCTCTACGAGCAGTACTTC.

The table lists this clone with a few counts. No conserved phenylalanine or tryptophan is present at the end of the CDR3, so a read error is the likely explanation. Because the CDR3's place on the DNA is in doubt, the DNA is left out and the CDR3 is given as listed by TCRdb. The CDR3 here is CAWSDPEDCRI. V usage is TRBV30 and J usage is TRBJ1-2. Inclusive of both ends, the CDR3 amounts to 11 amino acids. Germline V gives CDR1 GTSNPN, CDR2 SVGIG (reference sequence).

The V call is TRBV11-2, the J call TRBJ2-3, with 8 bases fitting TRBD1. The germline V gene has CDR1 SGHAT and CDR2 FQNNGV. The J segment lost 0 bases and the V segment lost 5 bases, leaving 4 bases of the junction unmatched. This CDR3 contains 15 residues. CDR3 residues: CASSQQGVSTDTQYF. In DNA, the CDR3 is TGTGCCAGCAGCCAACAGGGGGTGAGCACAGATACGCAGTATTTT.

The rearrangement links TRBV29-1 to TRBJ1-1; possibly TRBD1 for D (5 bases). Trimming took 1 base from V and 9 from J, leaving 12 bases between them. In germline, CDR1 is SQVTM, CDR2 ANQGSEA. The CDR3 has 12 amino acids. CDR3 loop: CSVEVVGGKAFF. CDR3 coding DNA: TGCAGCGTTGAAGTCGTGGGGGGGAAAGCTTTCTTT. Combining the CDR3 with reference TRBV29-1 and TRBJ1-1 gives the whole variable domain SAVISQKPSRDICQRGTSLTIQCQVDSQVTMMFWYRQQPGQSLTLIATANQGSEATYESGFVIDKFPISRPNLTFSTLTVSNMSPEDSSIYLCSVEVVGGKAFFGQGTRLTVV.

CDR3 nucleotide sequence: TGTGCCAGCAGCGCTCGGGACAGGGGTCCTACTAACTATGGCTACACCTTC. This codes for CASSARDRGPTNYGYTF. The chain is built from TRBV9 and TRBJ1-2, with 10 bases matching TRBD1. The junction had 8 bases not matched to a gene; V was cut back by 3 bases and J by 0 bases. The CDR3 is made up of 17 amino acids. In germline, CDR1 is SGDLS, CDR2 YYNGEE.

The rearrangement uses TRBV4-1 and TRBJ1-4; 8 bases line up with TRBD1. Germline V lookup: CDR1 MGHRA, CDR2 YSYEKL. Trimming cost V 1 base and J 6 bases; bases outside gene matches: 1. This CDR3 spans 14 amino acids. As DNA, the CDR3 is TGCGCCAGCAGCCAAGGGACAGGGTATGAAAAACTGTTTTTT. Translation gives CASSQGTGYEKLFF.

The CDR3 sequence: CASSFSRVNTEAFF. The DNA for the CDR3 is TGTGCCAGCAGCTTCAGCAGGGTGAACACTGAAGCTTTCTTT. The V gene is TRBV7-3, the J gene TRBJ1-1; perhaps TRBD1 as D (5 bases). The length of the CDR3 is 14 residues. Germline CDR1 is SGHTA and CDR2 is FQGTGA. V was shortened by 3 bases and J by 0 bases, with 8 bases between the two germline ends.

The rearrangement joins TRBV7-2 to TRBJ1-2, with D perhaps matching TRBD1 (5 bases). Per the germline V gene, CDR1 is SGHTA and CDR2 is FQGNSA. The CDR3 contains 15 residues. V dropped 5 bases and J dropped 7 bases, with 20 bases sitting between them. CDR3 in DNA: TGTGCCAGCAGCCAGGGCCGCTGGGGTTTTCGTGGCTACACCTTC. Residues: CASSQGRWGFRGYTF.

This clone was detected only once. This chain joins TRBV7-3 and TRBJ2-7; possible D gene TRBD1, 7 bases. Trimming pared 5 bases from V and 5 bases from J, leaving 19 bases between. CDR1 is SGHTA, CDR2 FQGTGA, per germline. There are 15 residues in the CDR3. The CDR3 here is CASSPRGQGRHEQYF. CDR3 coding DNA: TGTGCCAGCAGCCCAAGGGGGCAGGGGAGGCACGAGCAGTACTTC.

The rearrangement uses TRBV3-1 (or the pseudogene TRBV3-2) and TRBJ1-1, with D hard to call. Looked up from germline, CDR1 is LGHDT and CDR2 is YNNKEL (reference sequence). The CDR3 length is 15 residues. V was clipped by 3 bases and J by 0 bases, with 11 bases between them. CDR3 DNA: TGTGCCAGCAGCCACCGACACGTCATGAACACTGAAGCTTTCTTT. Its protein product is CASSHRHVMNTEAFF.